This T cell receptor (beta chain) was sequenced in a study of OX40 agonist ivuxolimab in advanced cancers. Across the whole study: An anti-OX40 (CD134) antibody with agonistic activity, ivuxolimab, was administered to patients. Every 2 weeks, patients received ivuxolimab intravenously, dosed at 0.01 to 10 mg/kg. Anti-PD-1, anti-PD-L1 or anti-CTLA-4 therapy given earlier was allowed, and 30% to 45% had some.

Repertoires were generated with immunoSEQ multiplex PCR, while TCRdb's copy carries only in-frame clones and drops some. The sample carries 100,000 to 150,000 clones, under 95% recorded once. Trimming took off 5 bases at V and 2 bases at J, with 17 bases between the two ends. The V gene's germline CDR1 is SGHTA and CDR2 FQGNSA. The CDR3 covers 16 residues. At cycle 4 day 1, cycle 7 day 1, and baseline, blood was sampled. The source was CD4+ or CD8+ T cells sorted from blood, collected in a trial of the OX40 agonist ivuxolimab. The chain couples TRBV7-2 to TRBJ2-3; D may be TRBD2 (6 bases). This receptor was obtained from an adult with an advanced solid tumor such as melanoma, head and neck, liver or kidney cancer. CDR3 DNA sequence: TGTGCCAGCAGCCCGCTCGGACTAACCCTCACAGATACGCAGTATTTT. Protein: CASSPLGLTLTDTQYF.